This TCR beta chain is drawn from a study of CXCR3-negative and CXCR3-positive naive CD8 T cells. Study information: Per library, roughly 1.5 +/- 0.3 million reads; 140 million or so TRB reads overall.

This clonotype ranks as medium-sized (0.01 to 0.1%) in terms of frequency. Per germline, CDR1 MGHRA and CDR2 YSYEKL. The CDR3 has 16 residues. Libraries were UMI-labeled 5' RACE TRB cDNA. With the 5' RACE reads reprocessed, TCRdb shows one record per CDR3 protein and no DNA. The sample holds under 25,000 distinct CDR3 sequences. Specimen: memory CD8+ T cells from blood. The chain couples TRBV4-1 to TRBJ1-2; TCRdb's D call, TRBD1, is unchecked because there is no DNA. The receptor was isolated from a human donor in good health. Some clones in this sample may be carry-over from other donors' samples. This chain's CDR3 is CASSHPERQGAGGYTF.